A selection of T cell receptor beta chains follows, all from one sample in a study of read filtering for tumor transcriptome and immune sequencing. TCRdb re-analysed the reads in MiXCR, keeping a single row per CDR3 protein. Here the sample spans fewer than 90,000 distinct CDR3 sequences, more than 9% being singletons. Sample: a population of CD138-negative cells sorted from bone marrow. These receptors came from a donor older than 35 with multiple myeloma. The CDR3 runs from the conserved cysteine through the conserved F or W. The D gene is left open where the match is weak. Some rows have no size entry. The others give once, few or many, or a class for an expanded clone.

D gene,clone size,J gene,V gene,CDR3 protein,CDR3 DNA
TRBD1,many,TRBJ1-4,TRBV15,CATSRDRQGERKLFF,TGTGCCACCAGCAGAGATAGACAGGGGGAGAGAAAACTGTTTTTT
-,many,TRBJ2-5,TRBV28,CASSPGGQETQYF,TGTGCCAGCAGCCCCGGCGGCCAAGAGACCCAGTACTTC
-,-,TRBJ2-1,TRBV19,CASSTSARRVRLNEQFF,TGTGCCAGTAGTACGTCCGCACGGCGGGTGAGGTTGAATGAGCAGTTCTTC
-,many,TRBJ2-2,TRBV5-1,CASSLDGVNTGELFF,TGCGCCAGCAGCTTGGACGGGGTCAACACCGGGGAGCTGTTTTTT
-,many,TRBJ2-7,TRBV15,CATSRDRREHNEQYF,TGTGCCACCAGCAGAGATCGAAGGGAACACAACGAGCAGTACTTC
-,few,TRBJ2-2,TRBV7-9,CASSSDLEAGELFF,TGTGCCAGCAGCTCGGACCTAGAGGCCGGGGAGCTGTTTTTT
TRBD1,few,TRBJ1-5,TRBV28,CASVQGRGQGQPQHF,TGTGCCAGCGTACAGGGCAGGGGGCAAGGGCAGCCCCAGCATTTT
-,once,TRBJ2-7,TRBV19,CASRRRPQGGRTYEQYF,TGTGCCAGTAGAAGACGCCCACAGGGAGGGAGGACCTACGAGCAGTACTTC
TRBD2,few,TRBJ2-1,TRBV11-2,CASSFRGLYYNEQFF,TGTGCCAGCAGCTTCCGGGGACTATACTACAATGAGCAGTTCTTC
TRBD2,many,TRBJ2-1,TRBV29-1,CSVGGGTSGSYNEQFF,TGCAGCGTTGGAGGAGGGACTAGCGGGAGTTACAATGAGCAGTTCTTC
TRBD2,many,TRBJ2-3,TRBV11-2,CASSLVSGGTDTQYF,TGTGCCAGCAGCTTAGTTAGCGGGGGCACAGATACGCAGTATTTT
-,many,TRBJ2-5,TRBV5-1,CASSVAGDQQETQYF,TGCGCCAGCAGCGTCGCAGGGGACCAGCAAGAGACCCAGTACTTC
-,many,TRBJ1-1,TRBV12-3/TRBV12-4,CASSFWREAFF,TGTGCCAGCAGTTTTTGGAGGGAGGCTTTCTTT
TRBD2,-,TRBJ2-5,TRBV7-9,CASGPLAGVETQYF,TGTGCCAGCGGCCCTCTAGCGGGAGTGGAGACCCAGTACTTC
-,many,TRBJ2-5,TRBV5-1,CASRHREEETQYF,TGCGCCAGCAGACACAGGGAGGAAGAGACCCAGTACTTC
TRBD1,few,TRBJ1-5,TRBV4-1,CASSQGPLTGGNQPQHF,TGCGCCAGCAGCCAAGGCCCCCTTACAGGGGGCAATCAGCCCCAGCATTTT
TRBD1,few,TRBJ2-5,TRBV12-3/TRBV12-4,CASLLGAGGGVGETQYF,TGTGCCAGCCTCCTGGGGGCAGGGGGCGGGGTAGGAGAGACCCAGTACTTC
TRBD2,many,TRBJ2-1,TRBV29-1,CSVGGGSYNEQFF,TGCAGCGTTGGGGGGGGCTCCTACAATGAGCAGTTCTTC
-,many,TRBJ2-1,TRBV29-1,CSVRGQADEQFF,TGCAGCGTCAGAGGGCAGGCCGATGAGCAGTTCTTC
-,many,TRBJ1-2,TRBV5-1,CASTTTPGSNYGYTF,TGCGCCAGCACCACTACCCCTGGGTCTAACTATGGCTACACCTTC
-,many,TRBJ2-6,TRBV5-6,CASSFGLLRLSGANVLTF,TGTGCCAGCAGCTTCGGACTACTCCGGCTCTCTGGGGCCAACGTCCTGACTTTC
-,many,TRBJ2-1,TRBV15,CATSRDRRTSRYNEQFF,TGTGCCACCAGCAGAGATCGAAGGACATCAAGGTACAATGAGCAGTTCTTC
-,few,TRBJ2-7,TRBV12-3/TRBV12-4,CASSPGPALYEQYF,TGTGCCAGCAGTCCGGGGCCCGCATTGTACGAGCAGTACTTC